This T cell receptor beta chain was recorded in a study of blood T cell repertoires in COVID-19. The CDR3 length is 15 residues. The V gene's germline CDR1 is SGHVS and CDR2 FQNEAQ. V was pared by 5 bases and J by 3 bases, with 17 bases between. Data came from immunoSEQ multiplex PCR; TCRdb stores just in-frame clones and leaves some out. The sample yields roughly 69,000 clones, 90% seen once. This clonotype was sampled from a man aged 50 or older with acute or convalescent COVID-19. The sequenced sample was peripheral blood. The chain joins TRBV7-8 to TRBJ2-7; no clear D. CDR3 loop: CASSPDPQRFYEQYF. DNA for the CDR3: TGTGCCAGCAGCCCCGACCCTCAGAGGTTCTACGAGCAGTACTTC.